The entry that follows covers one TCR beta chain sequence. Its antigen is currently not known. No base-level quality is on record; no much larger clone is a single base apart. This sample is drawn from a study of graft-versus-host responses after intestinal transplantation (TCRdb year 2021). With respect to the entire study: Recipients received multivisceral, liver-intestinal, or isolated intestinal transplants. After intestinal transplantation, graft-versus-host and host-versus-graft alloreactive T cell clones in the graft, circulation and bone marrow were tracked using bulk TCR-beta CDR3 sequencing. To identify alloreactive clones, pre-transplant mixed lymphocyte reaction products were sequenced and then compared with unstimulated pre-transplant donor and recipient T cells. Donor T cell macrochimerism was defined as a peak of at least 4% donor T cells among recipient peripheral blood mononuclear cells. Anti-thymocyte globulin induction was given to all recipients, followed by maintenance tacrolimus and steroids for roughly 3 years. The cohort enrolled about two dozen intestinal transplant recipients including one retransplant, and a few patients lacking pretransplant specimens were excluded. Instead of going to the commercial service, samples from a few later patients were sequenced in-house on an Illumina MiSeq and processed with MiXCR. The paper as a whole reports these results and caveats: The relatively low number and heterogeneity of intestinal transplant patients limited the conclusions. Early after transplant, peak levels of circulating GvH clones were found to be associated with declines in HvG clones. GvH clones were found in recipient bone marrow, and some of the GvH clones appeared earlier in ileal mucosa or blood, which is consistent with an intestinal mucosal origin. In patients with donor T cell macrochimerism, the allografts had high GvH to HvG T cell clonal ratios.

The meaning of the sample's time point label: cells obtained before transplantation from donor or recipient. CD3+CD4+ and CD3+CD8+ populations were FACS-sorted from unstimulated pre-transplant donor and recipient cells taken from spleen or lymph nodes. Library generation was performed with the immunoSEQ multiplex PCR assay. For most patients, genomic DNA was isolated with the Qiagen DNeasy Blood and Tissue Kit and sent frozen to Adaptive Biotechnologies for TCR sequencing. For most patients, high-throughput TCR-beta CDR3 sequencing of genomic DNA was performed by Adaptive Biotechnologies. The published analysis was carried out like this. TCR sequencing data were retrieved from Adaptive's ImmunoSEQ software for 15 to 20 patients, whereas three other patients were processed with MiXCR and VDJtools. To correct CD4 versus CD8 sorting errors, any sequence found in both subsets at a frequency ratio below 5:1 was removed. CDR3 nucleotide sequences shared between donor and recipient were removed because their origin could not be assigned. At least 2-fold expansion over unstimulated cells and a minimum CFSE-low frequency of 0.002% (template counts) or 0.001% (read counts) were required for clones to be classified as alloreactive. A clone was considered mappable if detected in the sequenced pre-transplant spleen, lymph node, or MLR CFSE-low populations of the donor or recipient. The cumulative frequency of alloreactive clones was calculated as a percentage of all sequences, weighted by copy number. TCRdb retrieved this table from immuneACCESS and kept in-frame rearrangements only. Not all clones are present; in checked studies, unresolved V genes account for under half, and no reason is known for the remainder. V and J calls and clone size are copied from that table; D and trimming were computed from the DNA. For this sample there are around 95,000 clones; roughly 87% appear just once. Roughly 0.95% of the sample is held by the ten biggest clonotypes.

The germline V gene encodes CDR1 MNHEY and CDR2 SVGAGI. The CDR3 runs 14 residues from the cysteine to the phenylalanine. Just the 42-base CDR3 DNA is kept, in frame starting at base 1. Germline trimming amounts to 6 bases on V and 6 bases on J, with 8 as the count of junction bases outside the gene matches. This clonotype originated in a human donor who was the organ donor for an intestinal transplant. The material sequenced was unstimulated CD4+ T cells sorted from spleen or lymph node cells, taken before transplant. The rearrangement joined TRBV6-5 to TRBJ2-7; TRBD2 aligns with 10 central bases. The DNA sequence reads TGTGCCAGCAGGGGAGGACTAGCGGCCACCGAGCAGTACTTC. This gives the protein CASRGGLAATEQYF.